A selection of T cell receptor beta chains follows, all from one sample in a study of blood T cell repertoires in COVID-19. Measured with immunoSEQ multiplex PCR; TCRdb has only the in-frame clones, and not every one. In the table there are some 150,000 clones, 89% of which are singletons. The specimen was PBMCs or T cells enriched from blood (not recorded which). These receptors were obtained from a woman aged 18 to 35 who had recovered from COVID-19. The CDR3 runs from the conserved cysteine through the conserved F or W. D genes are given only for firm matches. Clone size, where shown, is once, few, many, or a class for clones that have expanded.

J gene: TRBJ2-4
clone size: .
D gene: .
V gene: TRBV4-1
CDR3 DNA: TGCGCCAGCAGACGGGGAGCTCTAGCCAAAAACATTCAGTACTTC
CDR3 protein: CASRRGALAKNIQYF

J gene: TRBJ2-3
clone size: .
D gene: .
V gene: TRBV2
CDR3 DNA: TGTGCCAGCATGCCGGGGGATTGGGATACGCAGTATTTT
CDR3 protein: CASMPGDWDTQYF

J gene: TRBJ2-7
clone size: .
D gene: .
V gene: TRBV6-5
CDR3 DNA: TGTGCCAGCAGTTCCAACTACGAGCAGTACTTC
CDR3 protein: CASSSNYEQYF

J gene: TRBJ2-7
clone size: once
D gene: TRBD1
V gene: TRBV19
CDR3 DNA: TGTGCCAGTGGGGACAGGGCCTACGAGCAGTACTTC
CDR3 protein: CASGDRAYEQYF

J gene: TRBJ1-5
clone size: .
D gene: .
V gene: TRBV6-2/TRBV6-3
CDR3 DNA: TGTGCCAGCAGTCGACACCTTAGGTCAAATCAGCCCCAGCATTTT
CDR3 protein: CASSRHLRSNQPQHF

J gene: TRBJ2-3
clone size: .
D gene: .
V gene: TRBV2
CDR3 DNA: TGTGCCAGCCGAATACTAGAAGTTAGCACAGATACGCAGTATTTT
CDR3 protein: CASRILEVSTDTQYF

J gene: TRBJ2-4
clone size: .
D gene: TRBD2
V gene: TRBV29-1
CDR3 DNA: TGCAGCGTTGAGGGAGGGGCGAACATTCAGTACTTC
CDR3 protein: CSVEGGANIQYF

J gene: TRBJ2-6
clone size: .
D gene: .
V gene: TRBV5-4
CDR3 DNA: TGTGCCAGCAGCCCCCGCGAAAGTTCTGGGGCCAACGTCCTGACTTTC
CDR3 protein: CASSPRESSGANVLTF

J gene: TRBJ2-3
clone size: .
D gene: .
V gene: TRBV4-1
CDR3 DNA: TGCGCCAGCAGCTTTGACGGGAGTGGCACAGATACGCAGTATTTT
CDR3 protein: CASSFDGSGTDTQYF

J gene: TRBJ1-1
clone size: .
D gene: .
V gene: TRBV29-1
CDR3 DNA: TGCAGCGTTGAGCCCGACAGCAGACTGAACACTGAAGCTTTCTTT
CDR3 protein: CSVEPDSRLNTEAFF

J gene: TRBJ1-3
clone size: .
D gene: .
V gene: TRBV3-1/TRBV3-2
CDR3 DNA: TGTGCCAGCAGCCAGCCTCGAACGGGAAGCTCTGGAAACACCATATATTTT
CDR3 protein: CASSQPRTGSSGNTIYF

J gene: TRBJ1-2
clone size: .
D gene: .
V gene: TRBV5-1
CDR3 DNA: TGCGCCAGCAGCTTAACAGGGCTTCAATATGGCTACACCTTC
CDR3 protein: CASSLTGLQYGYTF

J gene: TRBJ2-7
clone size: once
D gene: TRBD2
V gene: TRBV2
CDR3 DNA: TGTGCCAGCAGGACCGATAGCGGGGGCTCCTACGAGCAGTACTTC
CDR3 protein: CASRTDSGGSYEQYF

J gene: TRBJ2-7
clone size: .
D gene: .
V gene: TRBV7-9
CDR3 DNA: TGTGCCAGCACCTGGGTGGGGGCAGGCCAACCCTACGAGCAGTACTTC
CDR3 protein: CASTWVGAGQPYEQYF

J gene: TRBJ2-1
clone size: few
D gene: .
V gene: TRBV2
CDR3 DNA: TGTGCCAGCAGTGAGCAGGGATCCTCCTACAATGAGCAGTTCTTC
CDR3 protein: CASSEQGSSYNEQFF

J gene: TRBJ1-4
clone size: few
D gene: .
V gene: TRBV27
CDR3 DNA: TGTGCCAGCAGTTTGGGGGGGGCTGGTGAAAAACTGTTTTTT
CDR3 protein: CASSLGGAGEKLFF

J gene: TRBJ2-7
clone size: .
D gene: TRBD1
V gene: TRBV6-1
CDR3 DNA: TGTGCCAGCAGTGTCGCAGGGACAGCGACACCCTACGAGCAGTACTTC
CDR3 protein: CASSVAGTATPYEQYF

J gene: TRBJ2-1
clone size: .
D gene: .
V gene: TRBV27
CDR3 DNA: TGTGCCAGCAGTTTAAGGGCGGGGTACAATGAGCAGTTCTTC
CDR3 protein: CASSLRAGYNEQFF

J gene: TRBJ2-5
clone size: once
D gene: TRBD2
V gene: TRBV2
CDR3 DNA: TGTGCCAGCAGGAGGCTAGCGGGAGGGGGCCAAGAGACCCAGTACTTC
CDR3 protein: CASRRLAGGGQETQYF

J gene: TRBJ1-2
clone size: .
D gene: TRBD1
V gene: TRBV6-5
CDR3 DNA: TGTGCCAGCAGTTACAGACAGGGACAGGGGGCCGGTGGCTACACCTTC
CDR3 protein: CASSYRQGQGAGGYTF

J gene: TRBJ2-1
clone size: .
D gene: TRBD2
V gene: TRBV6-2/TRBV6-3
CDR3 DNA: TGTGCCAGCAGCGCTATCTTAGCGGGAGTTAACCAGGACCGTGAGCAGTTCTTC
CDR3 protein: CASSAILAGVNQDREQFF

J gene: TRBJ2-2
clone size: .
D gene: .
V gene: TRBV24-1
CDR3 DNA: TGTGCCACCAGTGATTTCCCCTTGGGCCAGGGACACGGGGAGCTGTTTTTT
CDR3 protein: CATSDFPLGQGHGELFF

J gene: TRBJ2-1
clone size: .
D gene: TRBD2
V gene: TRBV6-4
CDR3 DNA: TGTGCCAGCAGTGACGGGACTAGTAGCTCCAATGAGCAGTTCTTC
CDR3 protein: CASSDGTSSSNEQFF

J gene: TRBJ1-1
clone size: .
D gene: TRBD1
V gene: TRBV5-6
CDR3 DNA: TGTGCCAGCAGCGGGGACAGGGGCGGGACTGAAGCTTTCTTT
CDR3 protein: CASSGDRGGTEAFF

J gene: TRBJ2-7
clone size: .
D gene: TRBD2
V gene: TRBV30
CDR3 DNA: TGTGCCTGGAAGGGCGGGGGGCCGATCTACGAGCAGTACTTC
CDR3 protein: CAWKGGGPIYEQYF

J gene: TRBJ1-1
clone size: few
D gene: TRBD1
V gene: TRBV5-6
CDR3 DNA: TGTGCCAGCAGCTTGTTGGGGGCAGGGGGAGATTACACTGAAGCTTTCTTT
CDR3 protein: CASSLLGAGGDYTEAFF

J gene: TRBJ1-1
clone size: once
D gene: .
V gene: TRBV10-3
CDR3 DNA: TGTGCCACAACCCTCTCAGGGCCCCAGAACACTGAAGCTTTCTTT
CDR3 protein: CATTLSGPQNTEAFF

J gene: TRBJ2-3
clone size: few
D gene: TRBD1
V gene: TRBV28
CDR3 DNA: TGTGCCAGCTCAGGACAGGGCTCAGATACGCAGTATTTT
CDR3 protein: CASSGQGSDTQYF

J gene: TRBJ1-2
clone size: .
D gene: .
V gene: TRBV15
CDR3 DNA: TGTGCCACCAGCAGAGGAGGCAGGGGCCCCGGTGGGTATGGCTACACCTTC
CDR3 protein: CATSRGGRGPGGYGYTF

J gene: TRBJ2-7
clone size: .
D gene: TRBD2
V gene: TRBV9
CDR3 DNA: TGTGCCAGCAGCGTAGGTCAGCGGGGCTACGAGCAGTACTTC
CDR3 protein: CASSVGQRGYEQYF

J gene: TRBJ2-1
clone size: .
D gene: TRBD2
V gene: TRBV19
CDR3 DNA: TGTGCCAGCCAGACGAGAGGACTAGCGGGCACCTTTGAGCAGTTCTTC
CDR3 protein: CASQTRGLAGTFEQFF

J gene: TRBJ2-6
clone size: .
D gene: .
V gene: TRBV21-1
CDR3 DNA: TGTGCCAGCAGCAATCTTAGGGACACACGCCCAGTCTGGGCCTTC
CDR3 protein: CASSNLRDTRPVWAF

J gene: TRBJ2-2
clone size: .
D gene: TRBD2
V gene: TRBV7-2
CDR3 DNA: TGTGCCAGCAGAAAGAGGGGCCTAGCGGACTTGAACACCGGGGAGCTGTTTTTT
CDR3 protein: CASRKRGLADLNTGELFF